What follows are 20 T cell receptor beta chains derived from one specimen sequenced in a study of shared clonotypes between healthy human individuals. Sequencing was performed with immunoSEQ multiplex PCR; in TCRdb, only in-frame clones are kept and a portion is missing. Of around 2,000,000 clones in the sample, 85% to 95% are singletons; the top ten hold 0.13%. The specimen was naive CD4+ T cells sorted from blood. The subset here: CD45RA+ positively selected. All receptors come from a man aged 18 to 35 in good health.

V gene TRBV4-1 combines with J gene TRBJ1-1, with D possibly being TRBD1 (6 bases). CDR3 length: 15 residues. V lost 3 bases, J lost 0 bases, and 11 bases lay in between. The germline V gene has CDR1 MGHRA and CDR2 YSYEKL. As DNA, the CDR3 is TGCGCCAGCAGCCATGAAGACAGGTTGAACACTGAAGCTTTCTTT. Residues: CASSHEDRLNTEAFF.

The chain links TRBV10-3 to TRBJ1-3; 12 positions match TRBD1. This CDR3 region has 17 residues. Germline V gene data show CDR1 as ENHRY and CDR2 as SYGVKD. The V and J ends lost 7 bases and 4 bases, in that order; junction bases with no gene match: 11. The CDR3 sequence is CAITDPGQGASGNTIYF. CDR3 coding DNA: TGTGCCATCACCGACCCGGGACAGGGGGCTTCGGGAAACACCATATATTTT.

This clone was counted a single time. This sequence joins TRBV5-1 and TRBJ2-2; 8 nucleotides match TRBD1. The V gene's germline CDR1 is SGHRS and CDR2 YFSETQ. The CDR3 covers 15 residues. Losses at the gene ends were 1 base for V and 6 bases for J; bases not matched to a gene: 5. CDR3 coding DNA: TGCGCCAGCAGCTTGATGGACAGGGAGGCCGGGGAGCTGTTTTTT. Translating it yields CASSLMDREAGELFF.

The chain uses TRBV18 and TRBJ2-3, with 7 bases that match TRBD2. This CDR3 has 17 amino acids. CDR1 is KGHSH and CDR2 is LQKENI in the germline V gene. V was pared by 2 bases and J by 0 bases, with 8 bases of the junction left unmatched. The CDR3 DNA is TGTGCCAGCTCACCATTAGGGAGCGGGACTAGCACAGATACGCAGTATTTT. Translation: CASSPLGSGTSTDTQYF.

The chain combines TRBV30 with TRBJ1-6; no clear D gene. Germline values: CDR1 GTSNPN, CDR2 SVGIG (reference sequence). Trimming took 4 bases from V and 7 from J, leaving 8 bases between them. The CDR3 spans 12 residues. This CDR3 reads CAWNVGNSPLHF. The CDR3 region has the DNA TGTGCCTGGAATGTGGGGAATTCACCCCTCCACTTT.

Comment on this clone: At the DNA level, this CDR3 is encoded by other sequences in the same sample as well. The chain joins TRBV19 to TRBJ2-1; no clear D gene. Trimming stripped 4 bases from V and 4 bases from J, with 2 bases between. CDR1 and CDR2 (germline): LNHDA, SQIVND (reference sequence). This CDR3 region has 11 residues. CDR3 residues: CASSRYNEQFF. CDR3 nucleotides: TGTGCCAGTAGTAGATACAATGAGCAGTTCTTC.

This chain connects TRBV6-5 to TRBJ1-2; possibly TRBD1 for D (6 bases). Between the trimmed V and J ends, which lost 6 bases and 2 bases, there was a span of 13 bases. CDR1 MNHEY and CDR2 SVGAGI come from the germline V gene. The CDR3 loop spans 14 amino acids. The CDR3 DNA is TGTGCCAGCAGCCCCGTCAGGGGAAACTATGGCTACACCTTC. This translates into CASSPVRGNYGYTF.

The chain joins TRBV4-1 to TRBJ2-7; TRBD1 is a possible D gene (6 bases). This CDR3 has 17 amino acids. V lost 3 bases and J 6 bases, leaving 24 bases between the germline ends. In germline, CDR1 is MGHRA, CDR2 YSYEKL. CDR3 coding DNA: TGCGCCAGCAGCCATCGAACCTGGACAGACCCCGGACTCGAGCAGTACTTC. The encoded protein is CASSHRTWTDPGLEQYF.

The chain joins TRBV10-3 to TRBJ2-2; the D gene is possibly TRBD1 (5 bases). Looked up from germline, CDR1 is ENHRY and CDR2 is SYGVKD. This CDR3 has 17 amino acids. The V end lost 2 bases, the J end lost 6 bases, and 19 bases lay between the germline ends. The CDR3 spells CAISERQKAEGAGELFF. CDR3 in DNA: TGTGCCATCAGTGAGCGCCAGAAAGCAGAAGGGGCCGGGGAGCTGTTTTTT.

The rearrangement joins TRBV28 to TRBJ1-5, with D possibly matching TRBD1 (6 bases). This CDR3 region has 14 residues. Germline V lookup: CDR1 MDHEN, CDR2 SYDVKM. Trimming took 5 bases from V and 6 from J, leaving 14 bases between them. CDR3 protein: CASSPRTVSQPQHF. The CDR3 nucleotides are TGTGCCAGCAGTCCTAGGACAGTTAGTCAGCCCCAGCATTTT.

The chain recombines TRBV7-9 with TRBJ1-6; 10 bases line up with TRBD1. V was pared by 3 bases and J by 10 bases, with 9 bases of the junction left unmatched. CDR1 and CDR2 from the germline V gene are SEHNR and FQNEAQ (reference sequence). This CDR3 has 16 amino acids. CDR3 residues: CASSLSGTGVRSPLHF. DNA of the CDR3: TGTGCCAGCAGCTTGTCCGGGACAGGGGTCCGGTCACCCCTCCACTTT.

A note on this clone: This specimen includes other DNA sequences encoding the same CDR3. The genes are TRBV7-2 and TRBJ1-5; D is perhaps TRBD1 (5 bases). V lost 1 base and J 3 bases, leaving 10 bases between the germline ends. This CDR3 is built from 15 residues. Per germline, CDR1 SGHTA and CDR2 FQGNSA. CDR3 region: CASSLGDSSNQPQHF. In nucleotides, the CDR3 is TGTGCCAGCAGCTTAGGTGACAGCTCCAATCAGCCCCAGCATTTT. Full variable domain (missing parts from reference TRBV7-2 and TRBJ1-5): GAGVSQSPSNKVTEKGKDVELRCDPISGHTALYWYRQSLGQGLEFLIYFQGNSAPDKSGLPSDRFSAERTGGSVSTLTIQRTQQEDSAVYLCASSLGDSSNQPQHFGDGTRLSIL.

CDR3 nucleotides: TGTGCCTGGAGTCGGGAGGCCTGGAGGGAGACCCAGTACTTC. Amino acids: CAWSREAWRETQYF. V gene TRBV30 combines with J gene TRBJ2-5; 7 nucleotides match TRBD2. This CDR3 is built from 14 residues. Germline trimming cut 2 bases from V and 5 bases from J; bases unmatched to any gene: 8. In germline, CDR1 is GTSNPN, CDR2 SVGIG (reference sequence). Complete variable domain (other parts from reference TRBV30 and TRBJ2-5): SQTIHQWPATLVQPVGSPLSLECTVEGTSNPNLYWYRQAAGRGLQLLFYSVGIGQISSEVPQNLSASRPQDRQFILSSKKLLLSDSGFYLCAWSREAWRETQYFGPGTRLLVL.

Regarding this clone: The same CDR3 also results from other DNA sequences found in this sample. CDR3 sequence: CAWRGGSLYNEQFF. The CDR3 coding sequence is TGTGCCTGGAGAGGCGGGAGTCTCTACAATGAGCAGTTCTTC. This rearrangement joins TRBV30 to TRBJ2-1, with 7 bases lining up with TRBD2. This CDR3 spans 14 amino acids. With 3 bases clipped from V and 3 bases from J, the junction kept 5 bases outside the gene matches. Germline lookup yields CDR1 GTSNPN and CDR2 SVGIG (reference sequence).

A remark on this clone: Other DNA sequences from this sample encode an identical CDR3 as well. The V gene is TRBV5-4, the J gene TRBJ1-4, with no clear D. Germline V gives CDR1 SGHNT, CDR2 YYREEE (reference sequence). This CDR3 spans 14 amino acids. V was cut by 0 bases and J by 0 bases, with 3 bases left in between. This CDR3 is CASSLGATNEKLFF. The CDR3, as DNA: TGTGCCAGCAGCTTGGGGGCAACTAATGAAAAACTGTTTTTT.

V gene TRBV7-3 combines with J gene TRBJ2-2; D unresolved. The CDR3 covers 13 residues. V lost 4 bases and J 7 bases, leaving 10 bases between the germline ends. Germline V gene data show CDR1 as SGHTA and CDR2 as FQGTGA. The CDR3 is CASSSKLDGELFF. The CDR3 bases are TGTGCCAGCAGCTCCAAGTTAGACGGGGAGCTGTTTTTT.

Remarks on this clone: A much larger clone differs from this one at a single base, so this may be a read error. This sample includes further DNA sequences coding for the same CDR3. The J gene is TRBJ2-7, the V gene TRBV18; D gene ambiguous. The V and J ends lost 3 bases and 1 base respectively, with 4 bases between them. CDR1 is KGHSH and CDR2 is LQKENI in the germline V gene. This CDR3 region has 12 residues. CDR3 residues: CASSPESYEQYF. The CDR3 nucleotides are TGTGCCAGCTCACCCGAATCCTACGAGCAGTACTTC. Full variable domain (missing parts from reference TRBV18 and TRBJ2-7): NAGVMQNPRHLVRRRGQEARLRCSPMKGHSHVYWYRQLPEEGLKFMVYLQKENIIDESGMPKERFSAEFPKEGPSILRIQQVVRGDSAAYFCASSPESYEQYFGPGTRLTVT.

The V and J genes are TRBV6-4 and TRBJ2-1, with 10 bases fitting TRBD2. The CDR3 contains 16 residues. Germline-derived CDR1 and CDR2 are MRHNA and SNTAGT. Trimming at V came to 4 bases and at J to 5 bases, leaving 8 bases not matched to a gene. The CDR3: CASSVYGTSDHNEQFF. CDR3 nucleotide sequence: TGTGCCAGCAGTGTCTACGGGACTAGCGACCACAATGAGCAGTTCTTC.

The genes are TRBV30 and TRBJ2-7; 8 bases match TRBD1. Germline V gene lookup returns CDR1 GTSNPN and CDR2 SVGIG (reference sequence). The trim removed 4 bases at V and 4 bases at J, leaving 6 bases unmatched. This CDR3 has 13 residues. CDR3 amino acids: CAWTWTGIYEQYF. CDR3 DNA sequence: TGTGCCTGGACCTGGACAGGGATTTACGAGCAGTACTTC.

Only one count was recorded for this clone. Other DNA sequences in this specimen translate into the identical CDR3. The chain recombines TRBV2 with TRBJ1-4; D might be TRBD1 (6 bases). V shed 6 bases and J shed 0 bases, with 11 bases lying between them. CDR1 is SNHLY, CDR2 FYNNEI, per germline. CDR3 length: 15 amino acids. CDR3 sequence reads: CASREQGATNEKLFF. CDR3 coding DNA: TGTGCCAGCAGGGAACAGGGTGCAACTAATGAAAAACTGTTTTTT.